This T cell receptor (beta chain) stems from a study of CD8 T cells in ankylosing spondylitis. As concerns this clonotype: Its cognate antigen is unknown. This may come from a read error, since a much larger clone is one base off.

Whole-study findings and limits: Clones linked with disease were CD8+ and fairly uncommon in the peripheral blood. Seemingly characteristic of ankylosing spondylitis blood was a TCR beta motif consisting of under ten highly homologous variants. Matched ankylosing spondylitis synovial fluid reportedly contained a significantly enriched population of disease-linked clones.

TCRdb re-derived calls from the 5' RACE reads in MiXCR, one entry per CDR3 protein. The sample comprises 80,000 to 100,000 distinct CDR3 sequences, roughly 8% of which are singletons, and 9.9% rests with the top ten. The source material was blood, either unsorted or a sorted T cell fraction (not recorded which). This clonotype was obtained from a male donor with ankylosing spondylitis or in good health (not recorded which).

Here the CDR3 DNA reads TGTGCCAGCAGCATAGGACCGAGCACAGCTACGCAGTATTTT. This gives the protein CASSIGPSTATQYF. The chain is built from TRBV7-2 and TRBJ2-3, with no clear D. The CDR3 is 14 amino acids. Germline V CDR1 and CDR2: SGHTA, FQGNSA.